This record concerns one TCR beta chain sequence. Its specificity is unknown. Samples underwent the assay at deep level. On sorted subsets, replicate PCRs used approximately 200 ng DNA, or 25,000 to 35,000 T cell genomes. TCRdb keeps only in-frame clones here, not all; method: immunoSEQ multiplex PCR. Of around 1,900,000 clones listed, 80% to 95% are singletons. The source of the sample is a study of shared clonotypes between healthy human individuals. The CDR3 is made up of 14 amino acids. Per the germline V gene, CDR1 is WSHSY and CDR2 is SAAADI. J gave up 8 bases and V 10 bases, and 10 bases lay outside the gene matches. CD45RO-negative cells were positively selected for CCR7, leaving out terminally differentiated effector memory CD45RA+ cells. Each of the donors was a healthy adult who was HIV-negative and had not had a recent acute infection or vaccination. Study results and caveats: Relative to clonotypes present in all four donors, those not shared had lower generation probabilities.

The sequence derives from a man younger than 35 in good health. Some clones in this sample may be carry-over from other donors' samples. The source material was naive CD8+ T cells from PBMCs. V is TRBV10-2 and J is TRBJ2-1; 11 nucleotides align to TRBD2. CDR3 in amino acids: CATTLAGVVDEQFF. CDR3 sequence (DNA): TGCGCCACCACACTAGCGGGAGTGGTGGATGAGCAGTTCTTC.